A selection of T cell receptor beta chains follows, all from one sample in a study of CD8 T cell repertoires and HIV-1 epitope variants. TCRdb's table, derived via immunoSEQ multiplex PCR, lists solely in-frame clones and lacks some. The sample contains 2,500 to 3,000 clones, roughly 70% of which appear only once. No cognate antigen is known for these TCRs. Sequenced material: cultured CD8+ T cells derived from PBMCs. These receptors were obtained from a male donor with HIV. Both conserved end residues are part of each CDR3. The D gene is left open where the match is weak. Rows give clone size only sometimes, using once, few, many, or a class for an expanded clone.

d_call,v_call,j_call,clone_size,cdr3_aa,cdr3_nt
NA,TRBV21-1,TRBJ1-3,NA,CASSNRPGQASNTIYF,TGTGCCAGCAGCAATCGGCCGGGACAGGCAAGTAACACCATATATTTT
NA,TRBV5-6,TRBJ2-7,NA,CASSFSGEQYF,TGTGCCAGCAGCTTCTCAGGAGAGCAGTACTTC
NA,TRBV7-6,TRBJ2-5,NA,CASSSDLLDETQYF,TGTGCCAGCAGCTCTGACCTGCTGGACGAGACCCAGTACTTC
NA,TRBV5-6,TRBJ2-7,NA,CASKPQVQFHEQYF,TGTGCCAGCAAACCACAGGTCCAATTCCACGAGCAGTACTTC
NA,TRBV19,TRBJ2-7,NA,CASSTSISYEQYF,TGTGCCAGTAGTACCTCGATTTCCTACGAGCAGTACTTC
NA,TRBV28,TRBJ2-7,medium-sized,CASSESIGQAYEQYF,TGTGCCAGCAGCGAATCAATAGGACAAGCCTACGAGCAGTACTTC
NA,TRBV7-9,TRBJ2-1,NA,CASSTTGYNEQFF,TGTGCCAGCAGCACCACAGGTTACAATGAGCAGTTCTTC
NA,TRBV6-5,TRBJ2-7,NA,CASSYSQGGSEQYF,TGTGCCAGCAGTTACTCCCAGGGAGGTTCCGAGCAGTACTTC
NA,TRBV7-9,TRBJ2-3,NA,CASSLGTDTQYF,TGTGCCAGCAGCTTGGGCACAGATACGCAGTATTTT
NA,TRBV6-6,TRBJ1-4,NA,CASSYSITTNEKLFF,TGTGCCAGCAGTTACTCCATTACAACTAATGAAAAACTGTTTTTT
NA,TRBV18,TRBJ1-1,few,CASSKPNTEAFF,TGTGCCAGCTCGAAACCGAACACTGAAGCTTTCTTT
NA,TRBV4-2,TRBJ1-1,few,CASSQVNTEAFF,TGTGCCAGCAGCCAAGTGAACACTGAAGCTTTCTTT
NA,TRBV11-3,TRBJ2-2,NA,CASSLESSSKLFF,TGTGCCAGCAGCTTAGAATCAAGTTCCAAGCTGTTTTTT
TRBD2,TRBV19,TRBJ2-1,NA,CASSMEPGGPVNEQFF,TGTGCCAGTAGTATGGAACCGGGAGGGCCGGTCAATGAGCAGTTCTTC
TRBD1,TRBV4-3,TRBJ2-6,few,CASSQRQGRSGANVLTF,TGCGCCAGCAGCCAAAGACAGGGGAGGTCTGGGGCCAACGTCCTGACTTTC
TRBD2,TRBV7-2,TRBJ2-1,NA,CASSLDGTSGGSEQFF,TGTGCCAGCAGCTTAGATGGGACTAGCGGGGGTAGTGAGCAGTTCTTC
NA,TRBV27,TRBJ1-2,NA,CASGFGYGYTF,TGTGCCAGCGGGTTCGGCTATGGCTACACCTTC
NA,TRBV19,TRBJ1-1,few,CASRAANTEAFF,TGTGCCAGTAGAGCCGCCAACACTGAAGCTTTCTTT
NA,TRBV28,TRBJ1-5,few,CASSSAPGISNQPQHF,TGTGCCAGCAGTTCCGCCCCAGGGATTAGCAATCAGCCCCAGCATTTT
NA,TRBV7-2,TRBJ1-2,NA,CASSLLTATYGYTF,TGTGCCAGCAGCTTATTGACAGCGACCTATGGCTACACCTTC
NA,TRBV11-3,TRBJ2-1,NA,CASSFEGGNEQFF,TGTGCCAGCAGCTTTGAGGGAGGCAATGAGCAGTTCTTC
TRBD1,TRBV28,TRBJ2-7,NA,CASSPPDRVSEQYF,TGTGCCAGCAGTCCCCCGGACAGGGTAAGCGAGCAGTACTTC
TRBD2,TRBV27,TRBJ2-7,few,CASSLSSGRAGYEQYF,TGTGCCAGCAGTTTGTCTAGCGGGAGGGCCGGCTACGAGCAGTACTTC
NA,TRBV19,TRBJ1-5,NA,CASSITVDSNQPQHF,TGTGCCAGTAGTATCACAGTGGATAGCAATCAGCCCCAGCATTTT
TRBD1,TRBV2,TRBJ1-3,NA,CASSDIGQGASGNTIYF,TGTGCCAGCAGTGATATCGGACAGGGGGCTTCTGGAAACACCATATATTTT
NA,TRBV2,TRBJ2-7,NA,CASSSSMVLVSYEQYF,TGTGCCAGCAGTTCCTCAATGGTGTTGGTCTCCTACGAGCAGTACTTC
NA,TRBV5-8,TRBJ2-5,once,CASSLEGQETQYF,TGTGCCAGCAGCTTGGAAGGACAAGAGACCCAGTACTTC
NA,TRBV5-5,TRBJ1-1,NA,CASSRVRGNTEAFF,TGTGCCAGCAGCCGGGTGCGGGGGAACACTGAAGCTTTCTTT
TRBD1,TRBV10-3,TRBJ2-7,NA,CAISESLDRGEQYF,TGTGCCATCAGTGAGTCCCTAGACAGGGGCGAGCAGTACTTC
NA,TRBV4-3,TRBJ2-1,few,CASSQAPLPLDLDEQFF,TGCGCCAGCAGCCAAGCCCCCCTACCACTAGATCTAGATGAGCAGTTCTTC
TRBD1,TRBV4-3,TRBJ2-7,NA,CASSQDEIRTGASYEQYF,TGCGCCAGCAGCCAAGACGAAATAAGGACAGGGGCCTCCTACGAGCAGTACTTC
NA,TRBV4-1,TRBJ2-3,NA,CASNLGPGASTDTQYF,TGCGCCAGCAATCTTGGGCCAGGGGCGAGCACAGATACGCAGTATTTT
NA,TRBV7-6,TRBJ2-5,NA,CASSLEWESTIQETQYF,TGTGCCAGCAGCCTAGAGTGGGAGAGTACGATCCAAGAGACCCAGTACTTC
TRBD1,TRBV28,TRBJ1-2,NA,CASSLSQGEGNYGYTF,TGTGCCAGCAGCCTATCGCAGGGGGAGGGAAACTATGGCTACACCTTC
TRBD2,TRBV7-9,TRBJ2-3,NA,CASSLGREGTQYF,TGTGCCAGCAGCTTAGGTAGGGAGGGTACGCAGTATTTT
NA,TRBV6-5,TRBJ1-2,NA,CASSTGQRDNGYTF,TGTGCCAGCAGTACAGGACAGCGAGACAATGGCTACACCTTC
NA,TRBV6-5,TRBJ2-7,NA,CASSYATGTPGVHF,TGTGCCAGCAGTTACGCGACCGGGACACCGGGCGTGCACTTC
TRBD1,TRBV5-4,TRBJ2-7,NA,CASSMLQGSEQYF,TGTGCCAGCAGCATGTTACAGGGGTCCGAGCAGTACTTC
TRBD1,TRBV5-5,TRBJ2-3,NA,CASSLLPGQGAESTDTQYF,TGTGCCAGCAGTCTTCTTCCCGGTCAGGGGGCGGAAAGCACAGATACGCAGTATTTT